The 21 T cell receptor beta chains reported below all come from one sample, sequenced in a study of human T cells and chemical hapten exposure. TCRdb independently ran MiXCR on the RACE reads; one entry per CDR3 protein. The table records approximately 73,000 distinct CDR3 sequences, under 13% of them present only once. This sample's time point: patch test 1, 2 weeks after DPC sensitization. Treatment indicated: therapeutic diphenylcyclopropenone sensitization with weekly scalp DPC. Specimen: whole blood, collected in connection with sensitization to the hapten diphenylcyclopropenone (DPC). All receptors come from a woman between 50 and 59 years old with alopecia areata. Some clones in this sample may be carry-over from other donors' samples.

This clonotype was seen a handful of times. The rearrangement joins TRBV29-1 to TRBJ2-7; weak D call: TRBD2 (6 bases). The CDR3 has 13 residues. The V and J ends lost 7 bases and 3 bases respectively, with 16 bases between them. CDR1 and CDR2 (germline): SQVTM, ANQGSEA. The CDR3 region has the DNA TGCAGCGGTAGTAGCGGTTTTGGCTACGAGCAGTACTTC. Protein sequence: CSGSSGFGYEQYF.

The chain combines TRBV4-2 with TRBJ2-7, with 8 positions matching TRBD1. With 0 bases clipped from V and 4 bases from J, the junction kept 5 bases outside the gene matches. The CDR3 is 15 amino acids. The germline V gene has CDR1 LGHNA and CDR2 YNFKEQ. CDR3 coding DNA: TGTGCCAGCAGCCAAGATTCCGGACAGGGTTACGAGCAGTACTTC. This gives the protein CASSQDSGQGYEQYF.

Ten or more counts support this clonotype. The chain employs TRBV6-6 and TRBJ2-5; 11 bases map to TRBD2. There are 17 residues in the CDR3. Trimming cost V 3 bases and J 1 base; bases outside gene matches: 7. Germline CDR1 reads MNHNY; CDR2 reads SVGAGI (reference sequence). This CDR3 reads CASSYGISGRAQETQYF. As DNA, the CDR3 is TGTGCCAGCAGTTATGGGATTAGCGGGAGGGCCCAAGAGACCCAGTACTTC.

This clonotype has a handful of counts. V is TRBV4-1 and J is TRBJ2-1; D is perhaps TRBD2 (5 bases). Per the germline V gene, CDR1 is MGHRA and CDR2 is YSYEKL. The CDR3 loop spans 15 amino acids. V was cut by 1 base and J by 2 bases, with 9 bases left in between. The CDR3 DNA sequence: TGCGCCAGCAGCCAAGTGGAGGACGCCTACAATGAGCAGTTCTTC. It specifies CASSQVEDAYNEQFF.

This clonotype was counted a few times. The CDR3, as DNA: TGCGCCAGCTCGTTTGGGACTAGCGGCAATGAGCAGTTCTTC. Protein product: CASSFGTSGNEQFF. The chain has TRBV4-1 and TRBJ2-1, with 11 bases fitting TRBD2. This CDR3 has 14 amino acids. Trimming cost V 8 bases and J 6 bases; bases outside gene matches: 6. Germline CDR1 and CDR2: MGHRA and YSYEKL.

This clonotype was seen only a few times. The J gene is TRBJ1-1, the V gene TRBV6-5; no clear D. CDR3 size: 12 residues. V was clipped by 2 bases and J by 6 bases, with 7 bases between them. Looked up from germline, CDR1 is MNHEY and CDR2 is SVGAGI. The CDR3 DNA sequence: TGTGCCAGCAGTTACACCGGGGCTGAAGCTTTCTTT. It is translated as CASSYTGAEAFF.

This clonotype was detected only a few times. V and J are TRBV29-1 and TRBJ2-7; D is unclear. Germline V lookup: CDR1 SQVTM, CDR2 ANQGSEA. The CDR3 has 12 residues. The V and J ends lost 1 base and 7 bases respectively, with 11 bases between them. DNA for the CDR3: TGCAGCGTTGAAGTCCACAGTGGGGAGCAGTACTTC. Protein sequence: CSVEVHSGEQYF.

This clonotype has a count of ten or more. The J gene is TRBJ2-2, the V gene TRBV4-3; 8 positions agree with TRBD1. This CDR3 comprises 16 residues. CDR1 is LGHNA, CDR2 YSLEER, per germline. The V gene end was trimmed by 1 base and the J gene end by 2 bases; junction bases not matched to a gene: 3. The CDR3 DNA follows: TGCGCCAGCAGCCAAGCTGGACAGGGTAACACCGGGGAGCTGTTTTTT. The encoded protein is CASSQAGQGNTGELFF.

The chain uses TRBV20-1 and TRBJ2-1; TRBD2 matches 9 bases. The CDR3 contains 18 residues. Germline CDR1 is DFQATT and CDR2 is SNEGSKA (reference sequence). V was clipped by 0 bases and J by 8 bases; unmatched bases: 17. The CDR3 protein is CSARDAWQTAGGPDEQFF. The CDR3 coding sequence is TGCAGTGCTAGAGATGCATGGCAGACAGCGGGAGGCCCCGATGAGCAGTTCTTC.

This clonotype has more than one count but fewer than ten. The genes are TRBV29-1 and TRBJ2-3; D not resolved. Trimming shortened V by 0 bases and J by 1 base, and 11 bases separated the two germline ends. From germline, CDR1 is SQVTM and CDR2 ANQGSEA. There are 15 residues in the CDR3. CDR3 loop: CSVEDSRPGTDTQYF. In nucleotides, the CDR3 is TGCAGCGTTGAAGACTCCCGTCCGGGCACAGATACGCAGTATTTT.

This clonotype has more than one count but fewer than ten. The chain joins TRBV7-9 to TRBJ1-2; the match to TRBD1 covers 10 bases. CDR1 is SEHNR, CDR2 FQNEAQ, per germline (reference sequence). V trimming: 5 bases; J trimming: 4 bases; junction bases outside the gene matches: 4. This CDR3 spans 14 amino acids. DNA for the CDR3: TGTGCCAGCAGCCGACAGGGGGCAAGCTATGGCTACACCTTC. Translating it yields CASSRQGASYGYTF.

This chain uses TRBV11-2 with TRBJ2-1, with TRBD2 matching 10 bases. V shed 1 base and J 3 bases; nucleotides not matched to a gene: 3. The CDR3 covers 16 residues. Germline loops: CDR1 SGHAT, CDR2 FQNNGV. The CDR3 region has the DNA TGTGCCAGCAGCTTAGGTCTAGCGGGAGTCTACAATGAGCAGTTCTTC. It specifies CASSLGLAGVYNEQFF.

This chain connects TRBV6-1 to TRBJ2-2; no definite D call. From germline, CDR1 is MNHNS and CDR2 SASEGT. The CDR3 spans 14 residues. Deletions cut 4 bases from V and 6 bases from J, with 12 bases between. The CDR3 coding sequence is TGTGCCAGCAGTGCGGACGGAGTTGCCGGGGAGCTGTTTTTT. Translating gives CASSADGVAGELFF.

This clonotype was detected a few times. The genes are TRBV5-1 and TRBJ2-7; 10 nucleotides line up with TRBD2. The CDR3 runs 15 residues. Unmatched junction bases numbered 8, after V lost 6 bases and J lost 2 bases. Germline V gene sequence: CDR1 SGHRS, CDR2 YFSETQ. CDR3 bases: TGCGCCAGCACCCAGGGGACTAGCGACACCTACGAGCAGTACTTC. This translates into CASTQGTSDTYEQYF.

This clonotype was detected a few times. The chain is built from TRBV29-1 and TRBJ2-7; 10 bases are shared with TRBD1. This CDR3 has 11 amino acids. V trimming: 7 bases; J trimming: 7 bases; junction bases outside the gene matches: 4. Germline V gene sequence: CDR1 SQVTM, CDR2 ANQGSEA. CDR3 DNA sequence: TGCAGCGCCGACAGGGGGCAAGAGCAGTACTTC. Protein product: CSADRGQEQYF.

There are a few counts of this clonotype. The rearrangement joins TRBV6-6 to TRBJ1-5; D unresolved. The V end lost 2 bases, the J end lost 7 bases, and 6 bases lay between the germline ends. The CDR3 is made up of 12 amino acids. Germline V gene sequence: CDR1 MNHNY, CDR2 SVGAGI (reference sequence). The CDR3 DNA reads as TGTGCCAGCAGTTACGGCGGACAGCCCCAGCATTTT. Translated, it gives CASSYGGQPQHF.

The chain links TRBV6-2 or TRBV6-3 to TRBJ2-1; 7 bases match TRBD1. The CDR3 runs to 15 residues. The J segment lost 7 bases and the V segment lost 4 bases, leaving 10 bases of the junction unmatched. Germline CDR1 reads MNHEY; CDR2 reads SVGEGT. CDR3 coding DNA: TGTGCCAGCAGTTTCCGAATGACAGGGCCAAATGAGCAGTTCTTC. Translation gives CASSFRMTGPNEQFF.

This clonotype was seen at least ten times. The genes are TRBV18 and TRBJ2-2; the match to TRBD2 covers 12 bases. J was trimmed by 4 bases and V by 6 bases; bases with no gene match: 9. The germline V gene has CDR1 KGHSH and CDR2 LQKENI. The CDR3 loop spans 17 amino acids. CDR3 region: CASSSSTSGSTTGELFF. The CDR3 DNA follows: TGTGCCAGCTCCTCTTCGACTAGCGGGAGCACCACCGGGGAGCTGTTTTTT.

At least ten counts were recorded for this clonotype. CDR3 region: CASSSGQPMDSPLHF. The CDR3 nucleotides read TGTGCCAGCAGCTCAGGACAGCCCATGGATTCACCCCTCCACTTT. V and J are TRBV7-9 and TRBJ1-6; a weak D match, TRBD1 (6 bases). The ends were cut back, 4 bases at V and 8 bases at J, with 15 bases in the middle. Germline loops: CDR1 SEHNR, CDR2 FQNEAQ (reference sequence). The CDR3 is 15 residues long.

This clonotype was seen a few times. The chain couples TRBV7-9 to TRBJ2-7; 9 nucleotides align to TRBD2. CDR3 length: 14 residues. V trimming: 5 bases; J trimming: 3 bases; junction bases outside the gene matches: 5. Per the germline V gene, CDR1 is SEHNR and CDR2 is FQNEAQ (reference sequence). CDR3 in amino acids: CASSPGTSRYEQYF. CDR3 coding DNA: TGTGCCAGCAGCCCTGGGACTAGCCGCTACGAGCAGTACTTC.

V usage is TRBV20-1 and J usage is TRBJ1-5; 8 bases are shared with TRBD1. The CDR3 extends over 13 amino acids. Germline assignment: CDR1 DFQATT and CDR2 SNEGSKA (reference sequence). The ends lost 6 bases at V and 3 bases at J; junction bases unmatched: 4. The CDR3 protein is CSATTGDNQPQHF. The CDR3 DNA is TGCAGTGCGACGACAGGGGACAATCAGCCCCAGCATTTT.